This is a list of T cell receptor beta chains from one sample in a study of T cell responses to AZD1222 COVID-19 vaccine. The repertoire was sequenced with immunoSEQ multiplex PCR; TCRdb's copy has only in-frame clones and lacks some. This sample carries 130,000 or so clones, approximately 93% of them seen once, and the ten largest clones take less than 0.95%. The starting material was peripheral blood, obtained on day 0 of MenACWY control vaccination. These receptors were collected from an adult in good health. The CDR3 runs from the conserved cysteine through the conserved F or W. D genes are given only for firm matches. Clone size is stated in some rows and not others, as once, few, many or a class when expanded.

v_call: TRBV9
d_call: .
j_call: TRBJ2-1
clone_size: .
cdr3_aa: CASSVGAEHNEQFF
cdr3_nt: TGTGCCAGCAGCGTAGGGGCGGAGCACAATGAGCAGTTCTTC

v_call: TRBV6-5
d_call: .
j_call: TRBJ1-6
clone_size: .
cdr3_aa: CASSYQGRGSPLHF
cdr3_nt: TGTGCCAGCAGTTACCAGGGACGAGGATCACCCCTCCACTTT

v_call: TRBV10-2
d_call: .
j_call: TRBJ2-7
clone_size: .
cdr3_aa: CASTLSYEQYF
cdr3_nt: TGCGCCAGCACCCTCTCCTACGAGCAGTACTTC

v_call: TRBV5-6
d_call: TRBD2
j_call: TRBJ2-5
clone_size: once
cdr3_aa: CASSWSGELAGQETQYF
cdr3_nt: TGTGCCAGCAGCTGGAGCGGGGAACTAGCGGGACAAGAGACCCAGTACTTC

v_call: TRBV11-2
d_call: .
j_call: TRBJ2-1
clone_size: .
cdr3_aa: CASSYNRVGEQFF
cdr3_nt: TGTGCCAGCAGCTACAACAGGGTCGGGGAGCAGTTCTTC

v_call: TRBV28
d_call: .
j_call: TRBJ1-1
clone_size: .
cdr3_aa: CASSPSGGSTEAFF
cdr3_nt: TGTGCCAGCAGTCCCTCGGGGGGGAGTACTGAAGCTTTCTTT

v_call: TRBV19
d_call: TRBD1
j_call: TRBJ1-5
clone_size: .
cdr3_aa: CASMDRGNQPQHF
cdr3_nt: TGTGCCAGCATGGACAGGGGCAATCAGCCCCAGCATTTT

v_call: TRBV7-3
d_call: TRBD2
j_call: TRBJ2-1
clone_size: .
cdr3_aa: CASSLGSGSGYEQFF
cdr3_nt: TGTGCCAGCAGCTTAGGGAGCGGGAGTGGGTATGAGCAGTTCTTC

v_call: TRBV27
d_call: .
j_call: TRBJ1-2
clone_size: .
cdr3_aa: CASSKTDLDGYTF
cdr3_nt: TGTGCCAGCAGTAAGACGGATCTAGATGGCTACACCTTC

v_call: TRBV5-1
d_call: TRBD1
j_call: TRBJ2-7
clone_size: .
cdr3_aa: CASSLRPTGDEQYF
cdr3_nt: TGCGCCAGCAGCTTAAGGCCCACAGGGGACGAGCAGTACTTC

v_call: TRBV19
d_call: TRBD2
j_call: TRBJ2-3
clone_size: .
cdr3_aa: CASTAPHPGTSLADTDTQYF
cdr3_nt: TGTGCCAGTACCGCGCCCCATCCGGGGACGTCCCTAGCGGACACAGATACGCAGTATTTT

v_call: TRBV27
d_call: TRBD1
j_call: TRBJ1-1
clone_size: once
cdr3_aa: CASSPRDRLKGTEAFF
cdr3_nt: TGTGCCAGCAGTCCAAGGGACAGGTTGAAGGGTACTGAAGCTTTCTTT

v_call: TRBV5-4
d_call: .
j_call: TRBJ1-1
clone_size: .
cdr3_aa: CASSSKGGITEAFF
cdr3_nt: TGTGCCAGCAGCTCCAAGGGTGGGATCACTGAAGCTTTCTTT

v_call: TRBV6-5
d_call: TRBD2
j_call: TRBJ2-7
clone_size: .
cdr3_aa: CASLSTSGFHEQYF
cdr3_nt: TGTGCCAGTTTGTCGACTAGCGGGTTTCACGAGCAGTACTTC

v_call: TRBV19
d_call: .
j_call: TRBJ1-1
clone_size: .
cdr3_aa: CASSIDPGYTEAFF
cdr3_nt: TGTGCCAGTAGTATTGATCCAGGGTACACTGAAGCTTTCTTT

v_call: TRBV5-4
d_call: .
j_call: TRBJ1-2
clone_size: once
cdr3_aa: CASSHPGLTGYTF
cdr3_nt: TGTGCCAGCAGCCACCCTGGTTTGACTGGCTACACCTTC

v_call: TRBV27
d_call: .
j_call: TRBJ2-3
clone_size: .
cdr3_aa: CASSSLSETDTQYF
cdr3_nt: TGTGCCAGCAGTTCGCTCTCCGAGACAGATACGCAGTATTTT

v_call: TRBV7-2
d_call: .
j_call: TRBJ1-1
clone_size: .
cdr3_aa: CASSLWENTEAFF
cdr3_nt: TGTGCCAGCAGCTTGTGGGAGAACACTGAAGCTTTCTTT

v_call: TRBV2
d_call: TRBD1
j_call: TRBJ1-5
clone_size: .
cdr3_aa: CASSVGTGPLNQPQHF
cdr3_nt: TGTGCCAGCAGCGTTGGGACAGGCCCCCTCAATCAGCCCCAGCATTTT

v_call: TRBV19
d_call: .
j_call: TRBJ1-1
clone_size: .
cdr3_aa: CASSLTVNTEAFF
cdr3_nt: TGTGCCAGTAGTTTGACGGTGAACACTGAAGCTTTCTTT

v_call: TRBV14
d_call: .
j_call: TRBJ1-1
clone_size: .
cdr3_aa: CASSLSRQSTEAFF
cdr3_nt: TGTGCCAGCAGCCTCAGCCGACAGTCCACTGAAGCTTTCTTT

v_call: TRBV15
d_call: .
j_call: TRBJ2-7
clone_size: .
cdr3_aa: CATSREWGYNEQYF
cdr3_nt: TGTGCCACCAGCCGCGAATGGGGCTATAACGAGCAGTACTTC

v_call: TRBV24-1
d_call: TRBD2
j_call: TRBJ2-1
clone_size: .
cdr3_aa: CATSDWGGGGNEQFF
cdr3_nt: TGTGCCACCAGTGATTGGGGCGGGGGAGGTAATGAGCAGTTCTTC

v_call: TRBV6-5
d_call: .
j_call: TRBJ1-1
clone_size: .
cdr3_aa: CASSLTFAYTEAFF
cdr3_nt: TGTGCCAGCAGCCTGACATTTGCTTACACTGAAGCTTTCTTT

v_call: TRBV3-1/TRBV3-2
d_call: TRBD1
j_call: TRBJ1-4
clone_size: .
cdr3_aa: CASTGGAEKLFF
cdr3_nt: TGTGCCAGCACAGGGGGGGCTGAAAAACTGTTTTTT

v_call: TRBV6-1
d_call: .
j_call: TRBJ1-2
clone_size: .
cdr3_aa: CASSEAADRVGYTF
cdr3_nt: TGTGCCAGCAGTGAAGCAGCAGACAGAGTCGGCTACACCTTC

v_call: TRBV6-1
d_call: .
j_call: TRBJ1-5
clone_size: .
cdr3_aa: CASSALGRGSNQPQHF
cdr3_nt: TGTGCCAGCAGTGCATTGGGGCGGGGTAGCAATCAGCCCCAGCATTTT

v_call: TRBV5-4
d_call: .
j_call: TRBJ2-3
clone_size: .
cdr3_aa: CASSLEQGGTQYF
cdr3_nt: TGTGCCAGCAGCTTGGAACAGGGGGGGACGCAGTATTTT

v_call: TRBV9
d_call: .
j_call: TRBJ1-3
clone_size: .
cdr3_aa: CASSGEFRSGNTIYF
cdr3_nt: TGTGCCAGCAGCGGCGAATTCCGCTCTGGAAACACCATATATTTT

v_call: TRBV5-1
d_call: .
j_call: TRBJ2-7
clone_size: once
cdr3_aa: CASSETRGAYEQYF
cdr3_nt: TGCGCCAGCAGCGAGACCCGGGGAGCCTACGAGCAGTACTTC

v_call: TRBV5-1
d_call: TRBD1
j_call: TRBJ1-2
clone_size: once
cdr3_aa: CASSSGQAYGYTF
cdr3_nt: TGCGCCAGCAGCTCTGGACAGGCCTATGGCTACACCTTC

v_call: TRBV21-1
d_call: .
j_call: TRBJ1-1
clone_size: once
cdr3_aa: CASSTSQGERTEAFF
cdr3_nt: TGTGCCAGCAGCACATCCCAGGGGGAAAGAACTGAAGCTTTCTTT

v_call: TRBV2
d_call: .
j_call: TRBJ1-1
clone_size: .
cdr3_aa: CASRWTLTEAFF
cdr3_nt: TGTGCCAGCAGATGGACATTAACTGAAGCTTTCTTT

v_call: TRBV7-6
d_call: .
j_call: TRBJ2-5
clone_size: .
cdr3_aa: CASSPIGGGPETQYF
cdr3_nt: TGTGCCAGCAGCCCAATCGGAGGGGGACCCGAGACCCAGTACTTC

v_call: TRBV18
d_call: TRBD1
j_call: TRBJ2-2
clone_size: .
cdr3_aa: CASSRTGHRGTGELFF
cdr3_nt: TGTGCCAGCTCAAGAACCGGACACAGGGGTACCGGGGAGCTGTTTTTT

v_call: TRBV6-5
d_call: .
j_call: TRBJ1-3
clone_size: .
cdr3_aa: CASSYDRDTIYF
cdr3_nt: TGTGCCAGCAGTTACGACCGCGACACCATATATTTT

v_call: TRBV20-1
d_call: .
j_call: TRBJ2-1
clone_size: .
cdr3_aa: CSASLGPSSYNEQFF
cdr3_nt: TGCAGTGCTAGTCTCGGACCAAGCTCCTACAATGAGCAGTTCTTC

v_call: TRBV7-2
d_call: TRBD1
j_call: TRBJ1-2
clone_size: .
cdr3_aa: CASSLGLSGTGKDGYTF
cdr3_nt: TGTGCCAGCAGCTTAGGCCTGTCCGGGACAGGGAAAGATGGCTACACCTTC

v_call: TRBV6-5
d_call: .
j_call: TRBJ1-2
clone_size: .
cdr3_aa: CASSYGGAGSYGYTF
cdr3_nt: TGTGCCAGCAGTTACGGAGGGGCGGGTTCCTATGGCTACACCTTC

v_call: TRBV3-1/TRBV3-2
d_call: .
j_call: TRBJ2-3
clone_size: .
cdr3_aa: CASSQDSSTDTQYF
cdr3_nt: TGTGCCAGCAGCCAAGATAGTAGCACAGATACGCAGTATTTT

v_call: TRBV6-6
d_call: TRBD2
j_call: TRBJ2-1
clone_size: .
cdr3_aa: CASTIGTSGLGEQFF
cdr3_nt: TGTGCCAGCACTATAGGGACTAGCGGTTTGGGGGAGCAGTTCTTC

v_call: TRBV4-1
d_call: .
j_call: TRBJ1-1
clone_size: .
cdr3_aa: CASSLPPGRMNTEAFF
cdr3_nt: TGCGCCAGCAGCCTACCACCGGGACGGATGAACACTGAAGCTTTCTTT

v_call: TRBV5-8
d_call: TRBD1
j_call: TRBJ2-3
clone_size: .
cdr3_aa: CASSMWTGPHTDTQYF
cdr3_nt: TGTGCCAGCAGCATGTGGACAGGACCACACACAGATACGCAGTATTTT

v_call: TRBV2
d_call: .
j_call: TRBJ1-6
clone_size: .
cdr3_aa: CASSVRQAYNSPLHF
cdr3_nt: TGTGCCAGCAGTGTGAGACAGGCGTATAATTCACCCCTCCACTTT

v_call: TRBV3-1/TRBV3-2
d_call: .
j_call: TRBJ1-1
clone_size: .
cdr3_aa: CASSLSGLTEAFF
cdr3_nt: TGTGCCAGCAGCCTAAGTGGTCTTACTGAAGCTTTCTTT

v_call: TRBV4-2
d_call: TRBD1
j_call: TRBJ2-1
clone_size: .
cdr3_aa: CASSRERQGRNEQFF
cdr3_nt: TGTGCCAGCAGCCGCGAAAGACAGGGTCGAAATGAGCAGTTCTTC

v_call: TRBV15
d_call: .
j_call: TRBJ1-6
clone_size: .
cdr3_aa: CATSRVGGDQGYNSPLHF
cdr3_nt: TGTGCCACCAGCAGAGTGGGGGGCGATCAGGGGTATAATTCACCCCTCCACTTT

v_call: TRBV27
d_call: .
j_call: TRBJ2-7
clone_size: .
cdr3_aa: CASSLTPPGHGSYEQYF
cdr3_nt: TGTGCCAGCAGTCTCACCCCCCCGGGACACGGATCCTACGAGCAGTACTTC

v_call: TRBV10-3
d_call: .
j_call: TRBJ2-5
clone_size: few
cdr3_aa: CAISERGAQETQYF
cdr3_nt: TGTGCCATCAGTGAGCGGGGGGCACAAGAGACCCAGTACTTC

v_call: TRBV7-9
d_call: .
j_call: TRBJ2-7
clone_size: .
cdr3_aa: CASSLVYEQYF
cdr3_nt: TGTGCCAGCAGCTTAGTCTACGAGCAGTACTTC

v_call: TRBV28
d_call: .
j_call: TRBJ1-3
clone_size: .
cdr3_aa: CASSPSTGTGNTIYF
cdr3_nt: TGTGCCAGCAGTCCGTCCACGGGCACTGGAAACACCATATATTTT

v_call: TRBV11-1
d_call: .
j_call: TRBJ2-2
clone_size: .
cdr3_aa: CASSLHRNTGELFF
cdr3_nt: TGTGCCAGCAGCTTACACAGAAACACCGGGGAGCTGTTTTTT

v_call: TRBV2
d_call: .
j_call: TRBJ2-2
clone_size: .
cdr3_aa: CASSAVGDRAGELFF
cdr3_nt: TGTGCCAGCAGTGCTGTTGGGGATAGGGCCGGGGAGCTGTTTTTT

v_call: TRBV24-1
d_call: TRBD2
j_call: TRBJ2-5
clone_size: .
cdr3_aa: CATSDLVAGEETQYF
cdr3_nt: TGTGCCACCAGTGATTTAGTAGCGGGAGAAGAGACCCAGTACTTC

v_call: TRBV10-1
d_call: .
j_call: TRBJ2-1
clone_size: .
cdr3_aa: CASSESGTAYNEQFF
cdr3_nt: TGCGCCAGCAGTGAGTCTGGTACTGCCTACAATGAGCAGTTCTTC